The present T cell receptor beta chain was sequenced within a study of OX40 agonist ivuxolimab in advanced cancers. This clone was counted a few times. Germline CDR1 SGHNT, CDR2 YYREEE (reference sequence). This CDR3 region has 13 residues. The trim removed 4 bases at V and 7 bases at J, leaving 6 bases unmatched. Using immunoSEQ multiplex PCR, the repertoire was profiled, and TCRdb retains in-frame clones only, with some absent. The data hold about 18,000 clones, with more than 60% observed a single time. The V gene is TRBV5-4, the J gene TRBJ1-1; 8 nucleotides line up with TRBD1. Sequencing was performed on CD4+ or CD8+ T cells sorted from blood, taken in a trial of the OX40 agonist ivuxolimab. The TCR was taken from an adult with an advanced solid tumor such as melanoma, head and neck, liver or kidney cancer. The CDR3 coding sequence is TGTGCCAGCAGCCCGGACAGGGAGGATGAAGCTTTCTTT. Its protein product is CASSPDREDEAFF.